Following are 11 T cell receptor beta chains from one sample sequenced in a study of blood T cell repertoires in COVID-19. Using immunoSEQ multiplex PCR, the repertoire was profiled, and TCRdb retains in-frame clones only, with some absent. The table has around 160,000 clones, about 82% seen once. Sequencing was carried out using peripheral blood. Every receptor here comes from a woman aged 40 to 50 with active or convalescent COVID-19.

Worth noting for this clone: Additional DNA sequences in this sample encode the identical CDR3. The gene calls are TRBV7-2 and TRBJ2-6, with unresolved D. Germline-derived CDR1 and CDR2 are SGHTA and FQGNSA. The germline V and J ends were trimmed by 1 base and 1 base, with 5 bases remaining between them. This CDR3 is built from 15 residues. This chain's CDR3 is CASSLDRSGANVLTF. CDR3 coding DNA: TGTGCCAGCAGCTTAGATCGGTCTGGGGCCAACGTCCTGACTTTC. Looking up the rest from reference TRBV7-2 and TRBJ2-6 gives the full variable domain: GAGVSQSPSNKVTEKGKDVELRCDPISGHTALYWYRQSLGQGLEFLIYFQGNSAPDKSGLPSDRFSAERTGGSVSTLTIQRTQQEDSAVYLCASSLDRSGANVLTFGAGSRLTVL.

In its sample, this clone was seen a few times. V gene TRBV2 combines with J gene TRBJ2-6, with TRBD1 matching over 10 bases. Trimming at V came to 5 bases and at J to 1 base, leaving 11 bases not matched to a gene. Germline CDR1 reads SNHLY; CDR2 reads FYNNEI. The CDR3 totals 19 residues. CDR3 sequence: CASSRPWGQGRSGANVLTF. CDR3 sequence (DNA): TGTGCCAGCAGTCGCCCCTGGGGACAGGGGAGGTCTGGGGCCAACGTCCTGACTTTC.

The V call is TRBV5-1, the J call TRBJ1-2, with TRBD1 matching 7 bases. Per germline, CDR1 SGHRS and CDR2 YFSETQ. Trimming at V came to 0 bases and at J to 5 bases, leaving 4 bases not matched to a gene. This CDR3 contains 14 residues. CDR3 in DNA: TGCGCCAGCAGCTTGGGGGACAGTAAATATGGCTACACCTTC. Translating it yields CASSLGDSKYGYTF.

This clone counts as medium-sized. The CDR3: CASSDGTSGGNEQFF. CDR3 DNA: TGTGCCAGCAGTGACGGGACTAGCGGGGGCAATGAGCAGTTCTTC. The chain links TRBV6-4 to TRBJ2-1; 14 nucleotides match TRBD2. This CDR3 has 15 amino acids. Germline loops: CDR1 MRHNA, CDR2 SNTAGT. V trimming: 2 bases; J trimming: 6 bases; junction bases outside the gene matches: 0.

The chain recombines TRBV6-6 with TRBJ1-6; D unresolved. V lost 10 bases and J lost 0, with 4 bases in between. There are 12 residues in the CDR3. Germline CDR1 is MNHNY and CDR2 is SVGAGI (reference sequence). This CDR3 reads CATLSYNSPLHF. The CDR3 DNA is TGTGCCACCCTCTCCTATAATTCACCCCTCCACTTT.

The rearrangement links TRBV28 to TRBJ2-3; 10 nucleotides match TRBD2. CDR1 is MDHEN, CDR2 SYDVKM, per germline. The V and J ends lost 4 bases and 6 bases, in that order; junction bases with no gene match: 7. The CDR3 has 15 amino acids. The CDR3 DNA reads TGTGCCAGCAGTTCCTATAGCGGGGGGACGGATACGCAGTATTTT. Amino acids: CASSSYSGGTDTQYF.

This clone showed up just once. This rearrangement joins TRBV29-1 to TRBJ1-2; maybe TRBD1 (6 bases). Trimming pared 2 bases from V and 8 bases from J, leaving 15 bases between. The CDR3 has 13 residues. Germline V gives CDR1 SQVTM, CDR2 ANQGSEA. CDR3 sequence (DNA): TGCAGCGTTGAATATCTTGGGGGCAGCGGCTACACCTTC. Translated, it gives CSVEYLGGSGYTF. The full variable domain, completed using reference TRBV29-1 and TRBJ1-2, is SAVISQKPSRDICQRGTSLTIQCQVDSQVTMMFWYRQQPGQSLTLIATANQGSEATYESGFVIDKFPISRPNLTFSTLTVSNMSPEDSSIYLCSVEYLGGSGYTFGSGTRLTVV.

The CDR3 loop is CASSPRGHTPGGYTF. The CDR3 DNA reads as TGTGCCAGCTCACCTAGGGGACATACCCCCGGGGGCTACACCTTC. The V call is TRBV18, the J call TRBJ1-2; perhaps TRBD1 as D (6 bases). There are 15 residues in the CDR3. Per germline, CDR1 KGHSH and CDR2 LQKENI. V dropped 3 bases and J dropped 8 bases, with 19 bases sitting between them.

The rearrangement uses TRBV5-6 and TRBJ2-1; 14 positions agree with TRBD2. There are 18 residues in the CDR3. Trimming cost V 0 bases and J 0 bases; bases outside gene matches: 2. Germline V CDR1 and CDR2: SGHDT, YYEEEE. CDR3 nucleotide sequence: TGTGCCAGCAGCTTGGGACTAGCGGGAGGGTTCTCCTACAATGAGCAGTTCTTC. Translated, it gives CASSLGLAGGFSYNEQFF. Full variable domain (missing parts from reference TRBV5-6 and TRBJ2-1): DAGVTQSPTHLIKTRGQQVTLRCSPKSGHDTVSWYQQALGQGPQFIFQYYEEEERQRGNFPDRFSGHQFPNYSSELNVNALLLGDSALYLCASSLGLAGGFSYNEQFFGPGTRLTVL.

The rearrangement uses TRBV11-2 and TRBJ2-1; TRBD2 matches 9 bases. Germline-derived CDR1 and CDR2 are SGHAT and FQNNGV. The CDR3 is 16 residues long. Trimming took 6 bases from V and 11 from J; bases not matched to a gene: 17. The CDR3 is CASRTGRGGRLGKQFF. CDR3 nucleotide sequence: TGTGCCAGCAGGACCGGGCGGGGGGGCCGACTTGGCAAGCAGTTCTTC. Looking up the rest from reference TRBV11-2 and TRBJ2-1 gives the full variable domain: EAGVAQSPRYKIIEKRQSVAFWCNPISGHATLYWYQQILGQGPKLLIQFQNNGVVDDSQLPKDRFSAERLKGVDSTLKIQPAKLEDSAVYLCASRTGRGGRLGKQFFGPGTRLTVL.

The chain employs TRBV11-1 and TRBJ1-1, with 9 bases that match TRBD1. The germline gives CDR1 SGHAT, CDR2 FQDESV (reference sequence). The V and J ends lost 3 bases and 4 bases, in that order; junction bases with no gene match: 0. This CDR3 contains 13 residues. The CDR3 spells CASSLGQGTEAFF. As DNA, the CDR3 is TGTGCCAGCAGCTTGGGACAGGGCACTGAAGCTTTCTTT.